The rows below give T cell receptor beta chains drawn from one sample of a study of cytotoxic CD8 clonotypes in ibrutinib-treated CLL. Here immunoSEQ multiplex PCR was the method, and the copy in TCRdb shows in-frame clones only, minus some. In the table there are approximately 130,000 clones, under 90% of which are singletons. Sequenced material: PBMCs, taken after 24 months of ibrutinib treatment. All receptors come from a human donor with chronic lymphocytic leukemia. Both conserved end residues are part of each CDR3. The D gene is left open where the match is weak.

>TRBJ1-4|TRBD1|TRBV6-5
CASRDRVNEKLFF
TGTGCCAGCAGGGACAGGGTTAATGAAAAACTGTTTTTT
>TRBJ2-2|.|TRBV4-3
CASSQGGASHFTGELFF
TGCGCCAGCAGCCAAGGGGGGGCTAGCCATTTCACCGGGGAGCTGTTTTTT
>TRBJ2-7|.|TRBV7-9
CASTIPGRPDEQYF
TGTGCCAGCACCATCCCGGGACGCCCGGACGAGCAGTACTTC
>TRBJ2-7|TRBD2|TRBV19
CASSSTSGGFYEQYF
TGTGCCAGTAGTAGCACTAGCGGGGGGTTTTACGAGCAGTACTTC
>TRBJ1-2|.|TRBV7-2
CASSLVWSNYGYTF
TGTGCCAGCAGCTTAGTCTGGAGTAACTATGGCTACACCTTC
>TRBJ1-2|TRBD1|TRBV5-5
CASSLSPPGQPPYGYTF
TGTGCCAGCAGCTTGTCTCCGCCGGGACAGCCACCCTATGGCTACACCTTC
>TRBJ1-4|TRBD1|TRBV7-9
CASSLGRTGDEKLFF
TGTGCCAGCAGCTTAGGGCGGACAGGGGATGAAAAACTGTTTTTT
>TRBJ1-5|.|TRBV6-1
CASSDGEPRPQHF
TGTGCCAGCAGTGACGGGGAACCGAGGCCCCAGCATTTT
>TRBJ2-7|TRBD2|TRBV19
CASSTLAGDSYEQYF
TGTGCCAGTAGCACCCTAGCGGGGGACTCCTACGAGCAGTACTTC
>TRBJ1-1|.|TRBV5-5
CASSSYRGNTEAFF
TGTGCCAGCAGCTCTTATCGGGGAAATACTGAAGCTTTCTTT